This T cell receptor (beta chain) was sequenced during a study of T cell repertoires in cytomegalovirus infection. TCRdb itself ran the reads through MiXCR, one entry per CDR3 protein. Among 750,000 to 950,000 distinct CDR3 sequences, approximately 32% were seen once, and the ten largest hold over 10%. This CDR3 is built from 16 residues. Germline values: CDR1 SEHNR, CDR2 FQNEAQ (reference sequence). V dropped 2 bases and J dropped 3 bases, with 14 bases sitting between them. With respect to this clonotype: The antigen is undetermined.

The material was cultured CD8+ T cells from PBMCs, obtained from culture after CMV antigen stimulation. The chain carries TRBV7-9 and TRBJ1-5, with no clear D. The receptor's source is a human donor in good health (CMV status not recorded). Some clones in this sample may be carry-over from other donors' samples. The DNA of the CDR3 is TGTGCCAGCAGCTTATATAGCTCGGGGAACAATCAGCCCCAGCATTTT. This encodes CASSLYSSGNNQPQHF.